Presented here are 23 T cell receptor beta chains from one specimen sequenced in a study of T cells after posttransplantation cyclophosphamide. The data were produced by immunoSEQ multiplex PCR, yet TCRdb's version contains in-frame clones alone and is incomplete. This sample yields 16,000 or so clones, of which about 91% are seen a single time; 0.5% to 0.6% belongs to the top ten. A marrow graft followed busulfan-fludarabine conditioning, with cyclophosphamide on days +3 and +4. This sample comprised CD4+ T cells sorted from blood, obtained after allogeneic stem cell transplant with posttransplant cyclophosphamide. These TCRs come from a male patient aged 55 to 70 who received an allogeneic stem cell transplant from a related donor and was CMV-positive. Among the T cells, some may be from the graft donor.

A word on this clone: At the DNA level, this CDR3 is encoded by other sequences in the same sample as well. This chain links TRBV7-2 with TRBJ1-6; 10 bases agree with TRBD1. The trim removed 2 bases at V and 10 bases at J, leaving 5 bases unmatched. The germline V gene has CDR1 SGHTA and CDR2 FQGNSA. The CDR3 has 15 amino acids. DNA of the CDR3: TGTGCCAGCAGCTTACAGACAGGGGGCGCGTCACCCCTCCACTTT. This encodes CASSLQTGGASPLHF.

V is TRBV6-4 and J is TRBJ2-1; 7 bases are shared with TRBD1. Germline CDR1 reads MRHNA; CDR2 reads SNTAGT. This CDR3 is 16 amino acids long. Losses at the gene ends were 2 bases for V and 5 bases for J; bases not matched to a gene: 9. The CDR3 nucleotides read TGTGCCAGCAGTGACAGTTTGACAGGGCTGAACAATGAGCAGTTCTTC. Translated: CASSDSLTGLNNEQFF.

This clone was found a few times. V is TRBV19 and J is TRBJ2-2; 7 nucleotides line up with TRBD1. Germline-derived CDR1 and CDR2 are LNHDA and SQIVND (reference sequence). The V gene end was trimmed by 6 bases and the J gene end by 5 bases; junction bases not matched to a gene: 15. This CDR3 is built from 17 residues. The CDR3 region is CASSLPPYRGSTGELFF. CDR3 DNA sequence: TGTGCCAGTAGCCTGCCGCCCTACAGGGGAAGTACCGGGGAGCTGTTTTTT. Full variable domain (outside the CDR3, taken from reference TRBV19 and TRBJ2-2): DGGITQSPKYLFRKEGQNVTLSCEQNLNHDAMYWYRQDPGQGLRLIYYSQIVNDFQKGDIAEGYSVSREKKESFPLTVTSAQKNPTAFYLCASSLPPYRGSTGELFFGEGSRLTVL.

J is TRBJ2-5 and V is TRBV18; TRBD1 matches 9 bases. The J call is uncertain, as TRBJ2-7 better fits the DNA end. This CDR3 is 17 amino acids long. Germline V gene sequence: CDR1 KGHSH, CDR2 LQKENI. The CDR3 region has the DNA TGTGCCAGCTCACCGAATGGAGGGACCGGGACAGGGAACGAGCAGTACTTC. Encoded protein: CASSPNGGTGTGNEQYF.

The V call is TRBV29-1, the J call TRBJ2-7; 8 nucleotides agree with TRBD1. Per the germline V gene, CDR1 is SQVTM and CDR2 is ANQGSEA. Germline trimming cut 7 bases from V and 7 bases from J; bases unmatched to any gene: 6. The CDR3 spans 11 residues. This chain's CDR3 is CSGGQGREQYF. The CDR3 DNA is TGCAGCGGTGGACAGGGCAGAGAGCAGTACTTC.

V is TRBV14 and J is TRBJ1-2, with D possibly being TRBD1 (5 bases). The CDR3 is made up of 13 amino acids. CDR1 SGHDN and CDR2 FVKESK come from the germline V gene. V lost 5 bases, J lost 1 base, and 8 bases lay in between. Here the CDR3 reads CASSSQGNYGYTF. CDR3 bases: TGTGCCAGCAGCTCGCAGGGTAACTATGGCTACACCTTC.

This clone was counted a single time. This chain links TRBV7-3 with TRBJ2-5, with a possible D match to TRBD2 (7 bases). Per the germline V gene, CDR1 is SGHTA and CDR2 is FQGTGA. The CDR3 extends over 15 amino acids. Trimming left V 6 bases short and J 1 base short, with 15 bases between. CDR3 coding DNA: TGTGCCAGCAGTGCTTCCGGGGGGCCCCAAGAGACCCAGTACTTC. As protein: CASSASGGPQETQYF.

This clone appeared a single time. The genes are TRBV2 and TRBJ1-2, with D perhaps matching TRBD1 (5 bases). The CDR3 is 11 residues long. Germline V CDR1 and CDR2: SNHLY, FYNNEI. The V gene lost 9 bases and the J gene lost 8 bases, with 13 bases spanning the gap. CDR3: CASGGYRGYTF. The CDR3 DNA follows: TGTGCCAGTGGGGGGTATCGCGGCTACACCTTC.

The chain recombines TRBV7-2 with TRBJ2-1; D is uncertain. The CDR3 is 13 amino acids. In germline, CDR1 is SGHTA, CDR2 FQGNSA. The germline V and J ends were trimmed by 1 base and 8 bases, with 9 bases remaining between them. The CDR3 DNA reads TGTGCCAGCAGCTTAGAGGCGCAGGATGAGCAGTTCTTC. Its translation is CASSLEAQDEQFF.

The genes are TRBV28 and TRBJ2-2, with D perhaps TRBD1 (6 bases). Germline CDR1 and CDR2: MDHEN and SYDVKM. The CDR3 length is 13 residues. The ends were cut back, 11 bases at V and 1 base at J, with 11 bases in the middle. In DNA form, the CDR3 reads TGTGCCTCCAACAGGGAGAACACCGGGGAGCTGTTTTTT. This codes for CASNRENTGELFF. Full variable domain (missing parts from reference TRBV28 and TRBJ2-2): DVKVTQSSRYLVKRTGEKVFLECVQDMDHENMFWYRQDPGLGLRLIYFSYDVKMKEKGDIPEGYSVSREKKERFSLILESASTNQTSMYLCASNRENTGELFFGEGSRLTVL.

The chain is built from TRBV7-9 and TRBJ1-1; no clear D. Germline V gene sequence: CDR1 SEHNR, CDR2 FQNEAQ (reference sequence). The CDR3 runs to 14 residues. Between the trimmed V and J ends, which lost 3 bases and 4 bases, there was a span of 12 bases. The CDR3 DNA reads TGTGCCAGCAGCTTGAGGCAGGCGGGCACTGAAGCTTTCTTT. Amino acids: CASSLRQAGTEAFF.

The chain has TRBV5-1 and TRBJ2-3; possible D gene TRBD2, 6 bases. Trimming took off 0 bases at V and 2 bases at J, with 10 bases between the two ends. Per the germline V gene, CDR1 is SGHRS and CDR2 is YFSETQ. The CDR3 length is 15 residues. The CDR3 nucleotides are TGCGCCAGCAGCTTGGCTGGGGGGTCCACAGATACGCAGTATTTT. It codes for CASSLAGGSTDTQYF.

This clone was detected once. The rearrangement joins TRBV28 to TRBJ2-1; tentatively, D is TRBD1 (6 bases). Looked up from germline, CDR1 is MDHEN and CDR2 is SYDVKM. Trimming cost V 1 base and J 9 bases, with 10 bases left between them. This CDR3 has 13 residues. The DNA of the CDR3 is TGTGCCAGCAGTTTATACCGGGACACTGAGCAGTTCTTC. This codes for CASSLYRDTEQFF.

V and J are TRBV19 and TRBJ1-2, with 9 nucleotides matching TRBD1. The CDR3 extends over 15 amino acids. Looked up from germline, CDR1 is LNHDA and CDR2 is SQIVND (reference sequence). V was pared by 5 bases and J by 5 bases, with 9 bases of the junction left unmatched. The CDR3 spells CASSAGTGNNYGYTF. In DNA, the CDR3 is TGTGCCAGTAGTGCCGGGACAGGGAATAATTATGGCTACACCTTC.

As regards this clone: This CDR3 is also generated by other DNA sequences in the sample. The gene calls are TRBV14 and TRBJ1-6; D gene ambiguous. There are 13 residues in the CDR3. Germline CDR1 is SGHDN and CDR2 is FVKESK. Trimming removed 6 bases from V and 5 bases from J, with 8 bases in between. As DNA, the CDR3 is TGTGCCAGCAGGCAGGTGGATAATTCACCCCTCCACTTT. It encodes CASRQVDNSPLHF.

In this sample, this clone turned up once. The chain is built from TRBV5-1 and TRBJ1-1, with 7 bases that match TRBD1. The J segment lost 11 bases and the V segment lost 0 bases, leaving 10 bases of the junction unmatched. The CDR3 has 14 residues. The V gene's germline CDR1 is SGHRS and CDR2 YFSETQ. For the CDR3, the DNA is TGCGCCAGCAGCTTGGGAATTGTGGGACAGCTCGCTTTCTTT. Translation gives CASSLGIVGQLAFF. Based on the CDR3 plus reference TRBV5-1 and TRBJ1-1, the full variable domain is KAGVTQTPRYLIKTRGQQVTLSCSPISGHRSVSWYQQTPGQGLQFLFEYFSETQRNKGNFPGRFSGRQFSNSRSEMNVSTLELGDSALYLCASSLGIVGQLAFFGQGTRLTVV.

This chain connects TRBV7-8 to TRBJ2-6; maybe TRBD2 (5 bases). Trimming took 3 bases from V and 0 from J, leaving 6 bases between them. Germline CDR1 reads SGHVS; CDR2 reads FQNEAQ. This CDR3 comprises 15 residues. The CDR3 nucleotides are TGTGCCAGCAGCTTGGAGGTCTCTGGGGCCAACGTCCTGACTTTC. Amino acids: CASSLEVSGANVLTF.

CDR3 amino acids: CASSLVRGYLQYF. The CDR3 region has the DNA TGTGCCAGCAGCTTGGTCCGGGGATACCTTCAGTACTTC. The J gene is TRBJ2-4, the V gene TRBV5-8; perhaps TRBD2 as D (5 bases). Trimming cost V 0 bases and J 11 bases, with 12 bases left between them. Germline lookup yields CDR1 SGHTS and CDR2 YDEGEE. This CDR3 region has 13 residues.

This clone was recorded only once. CDR3 DNA: TGTGCCTCTCAATTCTCGGATGGCTACACCTTC. Translation gives CASQFSDGYTF. This chain connects TRBV30 to TRBJ1-2, with D hard to call. The CDR3 loop spans 11 amino acids. Germline V gives CDR1 GTSNPN, CDR2 SVGIG (reference sequence). Trimming shortened V by 7 bases and J by 6 bases, and 12 bases separated the two germline ends.

J is TRBJ2-5 and V is TRBV2; D call uncertain. V gave up 0 bases and J gave up 5 bases, with 4 bases separating them. CDR1 and CDR2 from the germline V gene are SNHLY and FYNNEI. This CDR3 has 12 amino acids. CDR3 residues: CASSEARETQYF. CDR3 DNA sequence: TGTGCCAGCAGTGAAGCGCGGGAGACCCAGTACTTC.

The chain uses TRBV5-6 and TRBJ2-5; D is unclear. The CDR3 loop spans 14 amino acids. V dropped 4 bases and J dropped 5 bases, with 15 bases sitting between them. The V gene's germline CDR1 is SGHDT and CDR2 YYEEEE. CDR3 sequence: CASSPPTVRETQYF. In nucleotides, the CDR3 is TGTGCCAGCAGCCCCCCCACAGTCCGGGAGACCCAGTACTTC.

The chain carries TRBV6-5 and TRBJ1-5; no clear D. The CDR3 covers 15 residues. Deletions cut 5 bases from V and 0 bases from J, with 11 bases between. Germline CDR1 MNHEY, CDR2 SVGAGI. CDR3 coding DNA: TGTGCCAGCAGTGTGACTTTGTATAGCAATCAGCCCCAGCATTTT. Translated, it gives CASSVTLYSNQPQHF.

The chain is built from TRBV14 and TRBJ2-3, with D maybe TRBD2 (7 bases). Germline CDR1 SGHDN, CDR2 FVKESK. The V gene lost 3 bases and the J gene lost 2 bases, with 21 bases spanning the gap. This CDR3 has 18 amino acids. The CDR3 region is CASSHALGLGGDTDTQYF. The CDR3 coding sequence is TGTGCCAGCAGCCACGCTCTGGGCCTAGGGGGGGACACAGATACGCAGTATTTT.